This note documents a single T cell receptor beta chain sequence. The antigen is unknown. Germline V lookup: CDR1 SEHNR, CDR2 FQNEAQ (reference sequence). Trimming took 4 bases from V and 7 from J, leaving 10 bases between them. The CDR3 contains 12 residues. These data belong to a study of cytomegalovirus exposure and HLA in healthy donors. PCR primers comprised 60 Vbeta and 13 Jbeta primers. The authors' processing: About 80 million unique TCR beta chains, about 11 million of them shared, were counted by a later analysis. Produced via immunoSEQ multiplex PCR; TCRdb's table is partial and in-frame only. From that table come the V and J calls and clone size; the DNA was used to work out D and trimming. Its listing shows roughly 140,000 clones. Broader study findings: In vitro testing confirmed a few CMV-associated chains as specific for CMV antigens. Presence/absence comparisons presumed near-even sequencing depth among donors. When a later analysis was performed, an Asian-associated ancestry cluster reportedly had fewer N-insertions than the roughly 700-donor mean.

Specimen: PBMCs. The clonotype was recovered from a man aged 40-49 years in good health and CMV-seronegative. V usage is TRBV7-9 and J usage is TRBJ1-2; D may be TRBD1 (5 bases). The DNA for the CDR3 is TGTGCCAGCAGCTCCCGACAGATTGGCTACACCTTC. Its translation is CASSSRQIGYTF.